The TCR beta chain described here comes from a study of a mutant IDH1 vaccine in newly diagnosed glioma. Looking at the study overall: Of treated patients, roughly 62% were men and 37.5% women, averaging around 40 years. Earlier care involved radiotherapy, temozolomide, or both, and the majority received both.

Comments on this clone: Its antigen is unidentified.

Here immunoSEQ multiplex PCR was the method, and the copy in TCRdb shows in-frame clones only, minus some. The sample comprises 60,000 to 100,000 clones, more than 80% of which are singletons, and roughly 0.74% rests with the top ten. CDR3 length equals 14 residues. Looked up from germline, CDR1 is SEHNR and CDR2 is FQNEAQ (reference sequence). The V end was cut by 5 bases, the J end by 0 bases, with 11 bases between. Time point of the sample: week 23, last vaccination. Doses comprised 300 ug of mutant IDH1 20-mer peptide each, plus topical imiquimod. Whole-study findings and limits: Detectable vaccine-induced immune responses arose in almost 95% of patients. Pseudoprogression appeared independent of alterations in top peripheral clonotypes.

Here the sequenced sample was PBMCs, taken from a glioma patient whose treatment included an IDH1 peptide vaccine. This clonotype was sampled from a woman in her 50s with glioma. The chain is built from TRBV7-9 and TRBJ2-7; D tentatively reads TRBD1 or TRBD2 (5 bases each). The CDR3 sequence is CASSAGTVSYEQYF. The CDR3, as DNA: TGTGCCAGCAGCGCCGGGACGGTCTCCTACGAGCAGTACTTC.